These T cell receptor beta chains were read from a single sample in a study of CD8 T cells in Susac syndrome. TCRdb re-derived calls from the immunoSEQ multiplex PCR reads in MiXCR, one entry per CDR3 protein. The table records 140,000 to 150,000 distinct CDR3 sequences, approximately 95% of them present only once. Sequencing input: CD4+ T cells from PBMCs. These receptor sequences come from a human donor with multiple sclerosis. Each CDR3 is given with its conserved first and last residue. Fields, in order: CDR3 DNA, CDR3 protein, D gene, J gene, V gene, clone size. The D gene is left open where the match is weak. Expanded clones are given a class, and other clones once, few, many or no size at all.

CDR3 DNA: TGCAGTGCCGGCATAGGCGTTAGGGGCACGGATCAGCCCCAGCATTTT; CDR3 protein: CSAGIGVRGTDQPQHF; D gene: NA; J gene: TRBJ1-5; V gene: TRBV20-1; clone size: NA
CDR3 DNA: TGTGCCAGTGTGACAGGGAGTTGGAATGAGCAGTTCTTC; CDR3 protein: CASVTGSWNEQFF; D gene: TRBD1; J gene: TRBJ2-1; V gene: TRBV7-9; clone size: NA
CDR3 DNA: TGTGCCAGCAGTGACACAGGGACAAACTTC; CDR3 protein: CASSDTGTNF; D gene: NA; J gene: TRBJ2-7; V gene: TRBV2; clone size: NA
CDR3 DNA: TGCAGTGCTAGAGATCGCTTTCCCTACGAGCAGTACTTC; CDR3 protein: CSARDRFPYEQYF; D gene: NA; J gene: TRBJ2-7; V gene: TRBV20-1; clone size: NA
CDR3 DNA: TGCAGTGGTCTGGAAAGTCCCAAAAGGCAGGGCACCTACGAGCAGTACTTC; CDR3 protein: CSGLESPKRQGTYEQYF; D gene: NA; J gene: TRBJ2-7; V gene: TRBV20-1; clone size: NA
CDR3 DNA: TGCGCCAGCAGGTCCGACAGGGGGCTTCGCGATGGCTACACCTTC; CDR3 protein: CASRSDRGLRDGYTF; D gene: TRBD1; J gene: TRBJ1-2; V gene: TRBV4-1; clone size: NA
CDR3 DNA: TGTGCCAGCAGTTCCACAACTAACTATGGCTACACCTTC; CDR3 protein: CASSSTTNYGYTF; D gene: NA; J gene: TRBJ1-2; V gene: TRBV6-2/TRBV6-3; clone size: NA
CDR3 DNA: TGCAGCGTCCGAAGATCCGAGTACGAGCAGTACTTC; CDR3 protein: CSVRRSEYEQYF; D gene: NA; J gene: TRBJ2-7; V gene: TRBV29-1; clone size: NA
CDR3 DNA: TGTGCCAGCAGCTTAGGAACCCGACGCACTGAAGCTTTCTTT; CDR3 protein: CASSLGTRRTEAFF; D gene: NA; J gene: TRBJ1-1; V gene: TRBV13; clone size: NA
CDR3 DNA: TGCGCCAGCAGCTTGGTATACGATCAGCCCCAGCATTTT; CDR3 protein: CASSLVYDQPQHF; D gene: NA; J gene: TRBJ1-5; V gene: TRBV5-1; clone size: NA
CDR3 DNA: TGTGCCAGCAGTTTATTTCAGGGTTTCAATCAGCCCCAGCATTTT; CDR3 protein: CASSLFQGFNQPQHF; D gene: NA; J gene: TRBJ1-5; V gene: TRBV28; clone size: NA
CDR3 DNA: TGCAGCGTGCCTCGTCAAGACATCGGCTCCTACAATGAGCAGTTCTTC; CDR3 protein: CSVPRQDIGSYNEQFF; D gene: NA; J gene: TRBJ2-1; V gene: TRBV29-1; clone size: NA
CDR3 DNA: TGTGCCATCAGTGTGGGGCTTGGAGAGACCCAGTACTTC; CDR3 protein: CAISVGLGETQYF; D gene: NA; J gene: TRBJ2-5; V gene: TRBV10-3; clone size: NA
CDR3 DNA: TGTGCCAGCAGCGTCCAGCCTGTCAGCGGAGCCCAAGAGACCCAGTACTTC; CDR3 protein: CASSVQPVSGAQETQYF; D gene: NA; J gene: TRBJ2-5; V gene: TRBV9; clone size: NA
CDR3 DNA: TGTGCCAGCATCGACCGGGACCCCGGTCAGCCCCAGCATTTT; CDR3 protein: CASIDRDPGQPQHF; D gene: NA; J gene: TRBJ1-5; V gene: TRBV12-3/TRBV12-4; clone size: NA
CDR3 DNA: TGTGCCAGCAGCCCCCGACCCTTGGAGCTGTTTTTT; CDR3 protein: CASSPRPLELFF; D gene: NA; J gene: TRBJ2-2; V gene: TRBV6-5; clone size: NA
CDR3 DNA: TGCAGTGCTAGAGATGACTCTGGGGCCAACGTCCTGACTTTC; CDR3 protein: CSARDDSGANVLTF; D gene: NA; J gene: TRBJ2-6; V gene: TRBV20-1; clone size: NA
CDR3 DNA: TGCAGTGCGAAAGGGCCGGGGTGGGAGCAGTACTTC; CDR3 protein: CSAKGPGWEQYF; D gene: NA; J gene: TRBJ2-7; V gene: TRBV20-1; clone size: NA
CDR3 DNA: TGCGCCAGCAGCCAAGATCCGTTGGGGTCCACTGAAGCTTTCTTT; CDR3 protein: CASSQDPLGSTEAFF; D gene: NA; J gene: TRBJ1-1; V gene: TRBV4-3; clone size: few
CDR3 DNA: TGCAGCGTAGGGGGACTAGCCCAAGAGACCCAGTACTTC; CDR3 protein: CSVGGLAQETQYF; D gene: TRBD2; J gene: TRBJ2-5; V gene: TRBV29-1; clone size: NA
CDR3 DNA: TGTGCCAGCAGTCCTCACCCGGGGACAGGGGAAGGCCTAAACATTCAGTACTTC; CDR3 protein: CASSPHPGTGEGLNIQYF; D gene: TRBD1; J gene: TRBJ2-4; V gene: TRBV28; clone size: NA
CDR3 DNA: TGCGCCAGCAGCTTCCGGGACCCCGGAGGTATACTAGCCAAAAACATTCAGTACTTC; CDR3 protein: CASSFRDPGGILAKNIQYF; D gene: NA; J gene: TRBJ2-4; V gene: TRBV5-1; clone size: once
CDR3 DNA: TGCAGCGTTGAACCTATGGACAGGGGTTTTGGGGCTTTCTTT; CDR3 protein: CSVEPMDRGFGAFF; D gene: TRBD1; J gene: TRBJ1-1; V gene: TRBV29-1; clone size: NA
CDR3 DNA: TGTGCCAGCAGCTCTCTCAGGACCCATGAAGCTTTCTTT; CDR3 protein: CASSSLRTHEAFF; D gene: NA; J gene: TRBJ1-1; V gene: TRBV11-2; clone size: NA
CDR3 DNA: TGTGCCAGCACCCCGGGGGGATTGGACGAGCAGTACTTC; CDR3 protein: CASTPGGLDEQYF; D gene: TRBD2; J gene: TRBJ2-7; V gene: TRBV28; clone size: once
CDR3 DNA: TGTGCCACAACATGGGGTATGGGCAGGTCCCTTGCGGGCTACACCTTC; CDR3 protein: CATTWGMGRSLAGYTF; D gene: NA; J gene: TRBJ1-2; V gene: TRBV15; clone size: NA
CDR3 DNA: TGCAGCGTTGCCCCACTAGCGGGAGGGAACAATGAGCAGTTCTTC; CDR3 protein: CSVAPLAGGNNEQFF; D gene: TRBD2; J gene: TRBJ2-1; V gene: TRBV29-1; clone size: few
CDR3 DNA: TGTGCCAGCAGCGAGCAGGGGAGGTCGGATGGCTACACCTTC; CDR3 protein: CASSEQGRSDGYTF; D gene: NA; J gene: TRBJ1-2; V gene: TRBV7-2; clone size: NA